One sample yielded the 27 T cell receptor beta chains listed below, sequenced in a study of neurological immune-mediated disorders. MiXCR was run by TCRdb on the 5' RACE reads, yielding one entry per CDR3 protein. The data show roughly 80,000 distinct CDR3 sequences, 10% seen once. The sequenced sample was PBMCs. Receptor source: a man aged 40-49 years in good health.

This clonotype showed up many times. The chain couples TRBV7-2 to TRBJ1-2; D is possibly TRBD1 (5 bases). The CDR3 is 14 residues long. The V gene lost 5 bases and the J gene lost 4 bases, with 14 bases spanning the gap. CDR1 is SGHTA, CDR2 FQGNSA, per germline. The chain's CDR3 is CASSRPGLFYGYTF. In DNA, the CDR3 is TGTGCCAGCAGCAGACCGGGACTTTTCTATGGCTACACCTTC.

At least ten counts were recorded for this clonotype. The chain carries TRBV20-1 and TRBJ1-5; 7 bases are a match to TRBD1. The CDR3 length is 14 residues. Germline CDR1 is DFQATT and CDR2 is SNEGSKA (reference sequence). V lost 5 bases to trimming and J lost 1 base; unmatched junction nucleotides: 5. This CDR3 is CSASDRASNQPQHF. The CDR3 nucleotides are TGCAGTGCTTCAGACAGGGCGAGCAATCAGCCCCAGCATTTT.

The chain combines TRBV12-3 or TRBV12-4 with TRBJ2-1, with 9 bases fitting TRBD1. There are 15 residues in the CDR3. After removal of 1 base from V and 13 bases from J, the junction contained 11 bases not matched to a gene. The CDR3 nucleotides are TGTGCCAGCAGTTTAGGGGGGGGACAGGGAGTTCAACAGTTCTTC. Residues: CASSLGGGQGVQQFF.

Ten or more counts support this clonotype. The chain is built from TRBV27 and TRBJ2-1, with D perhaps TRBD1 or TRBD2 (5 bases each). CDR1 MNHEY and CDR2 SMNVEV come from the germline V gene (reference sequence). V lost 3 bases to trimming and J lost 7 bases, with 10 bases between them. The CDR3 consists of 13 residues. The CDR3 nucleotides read TGTGCCAGCAGTTTGGGGACCCGGAATGAGCAGTTCTTC. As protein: CASSLGTRNEQFF.

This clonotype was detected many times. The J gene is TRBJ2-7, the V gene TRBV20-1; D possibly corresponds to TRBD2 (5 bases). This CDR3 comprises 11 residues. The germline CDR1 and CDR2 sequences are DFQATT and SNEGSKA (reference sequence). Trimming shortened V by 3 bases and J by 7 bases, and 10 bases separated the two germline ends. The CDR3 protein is CSARPGGEQYF. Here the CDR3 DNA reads TGCAGTGCTAGGCCTGGAGGTGAGCAGTACTTC.

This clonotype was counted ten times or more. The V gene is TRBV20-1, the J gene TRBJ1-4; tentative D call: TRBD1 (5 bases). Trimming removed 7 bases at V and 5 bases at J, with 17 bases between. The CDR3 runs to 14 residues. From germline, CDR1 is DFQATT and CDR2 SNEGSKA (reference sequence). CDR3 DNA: TGCAGTGTTCCCCGGGGCCTTGGAAATGAAAAACTGTTTTTT. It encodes CSVPRGLGNEKLFF.

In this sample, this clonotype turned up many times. CDR3 loop: CASSRSLNYEQYF. The CDR3 bases are TGTGCCAGCAGCCGTTCTCTCAACTACGAGCAGTACTTC. The V and J genes are TRBV3-1 and TRBJ2-7; D not resolved. Germline CDR1 and CDR2: LGHDT and YNNKEL (reference sequence). There are 13 residues in the CDR3. V lost 4 bases and J 3 bases, leaving 10 bases between the germline ends.

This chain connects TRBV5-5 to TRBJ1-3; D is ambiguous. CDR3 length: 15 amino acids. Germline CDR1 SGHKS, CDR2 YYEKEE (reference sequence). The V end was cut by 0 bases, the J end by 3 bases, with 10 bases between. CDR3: CASSLARQVGNTIYF. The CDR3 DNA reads TGTGCCAGCAGCTTGGCGAGGCAGGTTGGAAACACCATATATTTT.

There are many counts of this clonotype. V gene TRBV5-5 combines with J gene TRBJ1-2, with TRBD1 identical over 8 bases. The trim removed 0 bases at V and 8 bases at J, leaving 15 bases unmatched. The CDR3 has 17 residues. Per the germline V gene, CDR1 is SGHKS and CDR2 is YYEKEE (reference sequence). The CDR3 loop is CASSLGQGIEATRGYTF. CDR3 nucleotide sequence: TGTGCCAGCAGCTTGGGACAGGGGATAGAGGCTACACGAGGCTACACCTTC.

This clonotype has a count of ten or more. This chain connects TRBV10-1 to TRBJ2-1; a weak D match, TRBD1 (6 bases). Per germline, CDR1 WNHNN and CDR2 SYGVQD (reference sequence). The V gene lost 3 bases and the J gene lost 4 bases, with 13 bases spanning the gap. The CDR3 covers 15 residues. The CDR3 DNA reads TGCGCCAGCAGTGAAGAGGGGGATCGGTACAATGAGCAGTTCTTC. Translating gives CASSEEGDRYNEQFF.

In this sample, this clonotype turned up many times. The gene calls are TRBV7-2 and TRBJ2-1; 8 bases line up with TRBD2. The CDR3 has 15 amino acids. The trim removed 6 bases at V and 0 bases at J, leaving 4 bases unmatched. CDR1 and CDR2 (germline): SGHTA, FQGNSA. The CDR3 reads CASRLAGGSYNEQFF. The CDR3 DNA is TGTGCCAGCAGGCTAGCGGGCGGCTCCTACAATGAGCAGTTCTTC.

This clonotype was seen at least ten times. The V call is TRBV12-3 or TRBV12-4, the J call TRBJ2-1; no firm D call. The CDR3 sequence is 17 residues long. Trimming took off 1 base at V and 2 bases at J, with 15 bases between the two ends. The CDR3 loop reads CASSLGPQIGTYNEQFF. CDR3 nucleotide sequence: TGTGCCAGCAGTTTAGGCCCCCAAATAGGGACCTACAATGAGCAGTTCTTC.

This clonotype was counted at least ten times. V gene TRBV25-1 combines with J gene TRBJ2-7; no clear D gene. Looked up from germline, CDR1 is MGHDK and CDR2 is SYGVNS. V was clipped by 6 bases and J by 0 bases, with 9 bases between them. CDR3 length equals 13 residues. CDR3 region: CASRDLSSYEQYF. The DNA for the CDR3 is TGTGCCAGCAGGGACCTTAGCTCCTACGAGCAGTACTTC.

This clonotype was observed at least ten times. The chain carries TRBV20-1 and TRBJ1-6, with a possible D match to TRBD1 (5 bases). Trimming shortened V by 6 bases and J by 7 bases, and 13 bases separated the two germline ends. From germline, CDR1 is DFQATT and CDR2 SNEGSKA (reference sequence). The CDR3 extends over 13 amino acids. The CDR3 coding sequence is TGCAGTGCCAGCGCAGGGTACAATTCACCCCTCCACTTT. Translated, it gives CSASAGYNSPLHF.

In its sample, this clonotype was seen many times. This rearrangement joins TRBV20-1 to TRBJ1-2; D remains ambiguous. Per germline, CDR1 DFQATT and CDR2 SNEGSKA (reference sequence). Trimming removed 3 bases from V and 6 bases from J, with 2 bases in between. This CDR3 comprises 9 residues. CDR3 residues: CSASNGYTF. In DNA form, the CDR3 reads TGCAGTGCTAGTAATGGCTACACCTTC.

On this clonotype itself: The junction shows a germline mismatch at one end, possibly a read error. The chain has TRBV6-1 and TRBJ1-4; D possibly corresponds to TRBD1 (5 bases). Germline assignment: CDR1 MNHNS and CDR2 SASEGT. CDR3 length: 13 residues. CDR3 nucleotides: TGTGCCAGCAGTGAACCAGGGAGGGGAAAACCGTTTTTT. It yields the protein CASSEPGRGKPFF.

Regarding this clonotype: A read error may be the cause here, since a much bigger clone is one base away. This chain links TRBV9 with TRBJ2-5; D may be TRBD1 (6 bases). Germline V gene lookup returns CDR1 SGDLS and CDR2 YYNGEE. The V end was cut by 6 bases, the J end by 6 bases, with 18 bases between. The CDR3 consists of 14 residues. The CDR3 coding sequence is TGTGCCAGCACCGTGGAGACTTGGGGGCAGACCCAGTACTTC. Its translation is CASTVETWGQTQYF. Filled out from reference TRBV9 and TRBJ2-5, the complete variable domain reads DSGVTQTPKHLITATGQRVTLRCSPRSGDLSVYWYQQSLDQGLQFLIQYYNGEERAKGNILERFSAQQFPDLHSELNLSSLELGDSALYFCASTVETWGQTQYFGPGTRLLVL.

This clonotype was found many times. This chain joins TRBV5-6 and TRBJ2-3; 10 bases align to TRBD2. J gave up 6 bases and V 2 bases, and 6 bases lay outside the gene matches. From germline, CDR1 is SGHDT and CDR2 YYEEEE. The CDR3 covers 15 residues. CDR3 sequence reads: CASSFSSGRADTQYF. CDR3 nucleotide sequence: TGTGCCAGCAGCTTCTCAAGCGGGAGGGCGGATACGCAGTATTTT.

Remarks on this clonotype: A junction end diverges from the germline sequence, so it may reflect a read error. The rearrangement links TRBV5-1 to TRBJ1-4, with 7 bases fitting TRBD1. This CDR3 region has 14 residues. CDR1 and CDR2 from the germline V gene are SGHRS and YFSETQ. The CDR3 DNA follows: TGCGCCAGCAGCCATGACAGGGAGTGCGAAAAACTCTTTTTT. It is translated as CASSHDRECEKLFF.

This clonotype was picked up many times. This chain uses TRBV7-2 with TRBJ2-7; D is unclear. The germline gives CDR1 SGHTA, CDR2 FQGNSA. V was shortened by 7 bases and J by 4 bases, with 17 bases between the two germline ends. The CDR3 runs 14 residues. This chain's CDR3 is CASTYLGVDYEQYF. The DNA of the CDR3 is TGTGCCAGCACCTATTTGGGTGTCGATTACGAGCAGTACTTC. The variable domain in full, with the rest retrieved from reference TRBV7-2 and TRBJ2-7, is GAGVSQSPSNKVTEKGKDVELRCDPISGHTALYWYRQSLGQGLEFLIYFQGNSAPDKSGLPSDRFSAERTGGSVSTLTIQRTQQEDSAVYLCASTYLGVDYEQYFGPGTRLTVT.

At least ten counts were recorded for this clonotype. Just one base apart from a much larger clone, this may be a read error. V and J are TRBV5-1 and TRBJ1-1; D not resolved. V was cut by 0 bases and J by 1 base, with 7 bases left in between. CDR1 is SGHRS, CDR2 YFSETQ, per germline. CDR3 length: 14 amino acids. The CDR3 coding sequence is TGCGCCAGCAGCTTGGGACCAGCGAACACTGAAGCTTTCTTT. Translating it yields CASSLGPANTEAFF.

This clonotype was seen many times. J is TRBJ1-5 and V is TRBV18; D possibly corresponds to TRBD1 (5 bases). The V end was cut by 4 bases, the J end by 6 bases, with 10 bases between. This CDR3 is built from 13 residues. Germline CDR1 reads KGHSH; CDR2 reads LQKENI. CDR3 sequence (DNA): TGTGCCAGCTCACTAATCGACAGTCAGCCCCAGCATTTT. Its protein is CASSLIDSQPQHF.

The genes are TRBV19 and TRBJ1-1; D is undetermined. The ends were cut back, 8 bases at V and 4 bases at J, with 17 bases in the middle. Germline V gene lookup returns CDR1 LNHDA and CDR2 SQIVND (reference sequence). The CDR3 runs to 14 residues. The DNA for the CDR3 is TGTGCCAGTCATATGAGGGAGGCCAGCACTGAAGCTTTCTTT. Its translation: CASHMREASTEAFF.

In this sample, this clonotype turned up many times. CDR3 protein: CASVSGNIQYF. The CDR3 coding sequence is TGTGCCAGCGTTTCAGGGAACATTCAGTACTTC. This chain uses TRBV6-6 with TRBJ2-4; perhaps TRBD1 as D (5 bases). V was cut by 8 bases and J by 7 bases, with 9 bases left in between. Germline V lookup: CDR1 MNHNY, CDR2 SVGAGI (reference sequence). The CDR3 loop spans 11 amino acids.

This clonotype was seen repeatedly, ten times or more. CDR3 residues: CSASGLSGNQPQHF. As DNA, the CDR3 is TGCAGTGCTAGCGGGTTGTCGGGCAATCAGCCCCAGCATTTT. V gene TRBV20-1 combines with J gene TRBJ1-5; D unclear. V lost 3 bases, J lost 2 bases, and 11 bases lay in between. Germline V lookup: CDR1 DFQATT, CDR2 SNEGSKA (reference sequence). This CDR3 has 14 amino acids.

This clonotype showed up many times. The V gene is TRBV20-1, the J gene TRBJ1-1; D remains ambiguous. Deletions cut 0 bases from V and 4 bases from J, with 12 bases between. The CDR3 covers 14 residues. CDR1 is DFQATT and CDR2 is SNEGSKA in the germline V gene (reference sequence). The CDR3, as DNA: TGCAGTGCTAGAGACCCGGTGGACGGCACTGAAGCTTTCTTT. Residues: CSARDPVDGTEAFF.

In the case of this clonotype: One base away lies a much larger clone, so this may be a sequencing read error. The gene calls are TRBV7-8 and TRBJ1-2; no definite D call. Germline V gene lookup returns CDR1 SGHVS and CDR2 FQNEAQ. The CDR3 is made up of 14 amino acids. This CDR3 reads CANSPRTETYGYTF. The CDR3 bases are TGTGCCAACAGCCCCCGGACGGAGACCTATGGCTACACCTTC.